This T cell receptor beta chain was recovered during a study of T cell responses to AZD1222 COVID-19 vaccine. Whole-study findings and limits: The sample set comprised mostly white British donors with more females, and clonal diversity was possibly underestimated. Per reports, nearly half of all spike-specific TCRs target regions that are unmutated in variants. Of the AZD1222 recipients, only 5 or 6 were seropositive at baseline. CD4 TCRs associated with vaccination spanned spike, dominating at 160-218 and 743-854.

Assay used: immunoSEQ multiplex PCR; TCRdb lists only in-frame clones, some missing. The sample lists roughly 100,000 clones, roughly 86% seen once, with 3% to 3.5% in the top ten. The CDR3 contains 13 residues. V was pared by 2 bases and J by 5 bases, with 9 bases between. CDR1 is KGHSH and CDR2 is LQKENI in the germline V gene. A remark on this clone: The antigen is not known.

This sequence was found in an adult who received the MenACWY meningococcal vaccine as a control. The rearrangement uses TRBV18 and TRBJ1-2, with D uncertain. The sequenced sample was peripheral blood, obtained 28 days after the second dose of the MenACWY control vaccine. CDR3 residues: CASSPGEVYGYTF. The CDR3 DNA reads TGTGCCAGCTCACCAGGGGAGGTATATGGCTACACCTTC.